This is a list of T cell receptor beta chains from one sample in a study of identical twins. MiXCR, run by TCRdb on the 5' RACE reads, gives a single entry per CDR3 protein. The table lists 1,800,000 or so distinct CDR3 sequences, under 35% of them singletons, with about 0.25% in the top ten. Sequenced material: cord blood. These receptors all come from a newborn girl in good health. Each CDR3 is given with its conserved first and last residue. The order of the fields is V gene, D gene, clone size, J gene, CDR3 length, CDR3 DNA, CDR3 protein. A D gene is named only where the DNA matches it firmly. The size field is filled for only some rows; it gives once, few, many or a size class.

>TRBV6-6|TRBD2|-|TRBJ2-7|16
TGTGCCAGCAGTTACCGCCCACTAGCGGGATCCTACGAGCAGTACTTC
CASSYRPLAGSYEQYF
>TRBV5-1|TRBD1|-|TRBJ2-7|14
TGCGCCAGCAGCTCCCTGTACAGGGGCCACGAGCAGTACTTC
CASSSLYRGHEQYF
>TRBV3-1|TRBD2|-|TRBJ2-7|16
TGTGCCAGCAGCCCACGTTTGCGGGAGAAAATGCGAGAGCAGTACTTC
CASSPRLREKMREQYF
>TRBV7-9|TRBD1|few|TRBJ2-5|14
TGTGCCAGCAGCTTTTTTACAGGGGAAGAGACCCAGTACTTC
CASSFFTGEETQYF
>TRBV7-8|TRBD2|-|TRBJ2-3|18
TGTGCCAGCAGCCCCCGGACTAGCAGGTTCATCACCACAGGTACGCAGTATTTT
CASSPRTSRFITTGTQYF
>TRBV20-1|TRBD1|once|TRBJ2-3|14
TGCAGTGCTAGAAGCAGGGGGCGCGTAGATACGCAGTATTTT
CSARSRGRVDTQYF
>TRBV28|TRBD2|-|TRBJ2-2|16
TGTGCCAGCAGTTTCATTTGGCTAGCGGGAGCCGGGGAGCTGTTTTTT
CASSFIWLAGAGELFF
>TRBV9|TRBD2|few|TRBJ2-7|15
TGTGCCAGCAGCGTAGGTACTAGCGGAAACTACGAGCAGTACTTC
CASSVGTSGNYEQYF
>TRBV7-2|-|-|TRBJ2-7|13
TGTGCCAGCAGCTTTTGGGAAGACTACGAGCAGTACTTC
CASSFWEDYEQYF
>TRBV20-1|-|-|TRBJ2-7|15
TGCAGTGCTAGGTTTCCGGAGAAATACTACAATGAGCAGTACTTC
CSARFPEKYYNEQYF